This section outlines one T cell receptor (beta chain) sequence together with its context. The entry originates in a study of T cell changes during pregnancy in multiple sclerosis. V dropped 0 bases and J dropped 0; count of bases not matched to a gene: 6. Germline V gene data show CDR1 as SGHRS and CDR2 as YFSETQ. CDR3 length equals 19 residues. Clones were sequenced by immunoSEQ multiplex PCR, and TCRdb holds only the in-frame ones, with some missing. Of approximately 40,000 clones listed, about 93% are singletons. This TCR came from a female donor in good health, enrolled as a control in a pregnancy study. The chain carries TRBV5-1 and TRBJ2-3, with 14 positions matching TRBD2. The material sequenced was CD4+ T cells from peripheral blood mononuclear cells, taken in the third trimester of pregnancy. Here the CDR3 DNA reads TGCGCCAGCAGCTTGGTTGGACTAGCGGGGGGCGGGAGCACAGATACGCAGTATTTT. Protein sequence: CASSLVGLAGGGSTDTQYF.